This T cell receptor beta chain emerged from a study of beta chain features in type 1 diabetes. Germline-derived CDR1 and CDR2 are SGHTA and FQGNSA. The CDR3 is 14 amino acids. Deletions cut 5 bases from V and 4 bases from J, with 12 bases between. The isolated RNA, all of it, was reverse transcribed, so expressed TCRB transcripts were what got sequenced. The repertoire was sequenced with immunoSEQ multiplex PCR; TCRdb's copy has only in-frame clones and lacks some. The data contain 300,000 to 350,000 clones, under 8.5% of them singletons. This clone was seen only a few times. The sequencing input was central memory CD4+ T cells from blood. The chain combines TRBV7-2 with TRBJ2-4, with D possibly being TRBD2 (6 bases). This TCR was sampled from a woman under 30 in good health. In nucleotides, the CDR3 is TGTGCCAGCAGCCCCCCAGGGACTAAAAACATTCAGTACTTC. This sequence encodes CASSPPGTKNIQYF. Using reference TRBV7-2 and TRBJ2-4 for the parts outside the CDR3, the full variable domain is GAGVSQSPSNKVTEKGKDVELRCDPISGHTALYWYRQSLGQGLEFLIYFQGNSAPDKSGLPSDRFSAERTGGSVSTLTIQRTQQEDSAVYLCASSPPGTKNIQYFGAGTRLSVL.